Listed below are T cell receptor beta chains from one sample, sequenced in a study of OX40 agonist ivuxolimab in advanced cancers. Using immunoSEQ multiplex PCR, the repertoire was profiled, and TCRdb retains in-frame clones only, with some absent. This table has tens of thousands of clones, around 90% appearing once. Sequences were derived from CD4+ or CD8+ T cells sorted from blood, sampled in a trial of the OX40 agonist ivuxolimab. The source of these receptors is an adult with an advanced solid tumor such as melanoma, head and neck, liver or kidney cancer. Each CDR3 is given without its conserved first and last residue.

j_call,v_call,cdr3_aa
TRBJ2-3,TRBV2,ASSQSGDTQY
TRBJ2-1,TRBV7-2,ASSLAGGLGGNEQF
TRBJ1-1,TRBV19,ASSIGRAGRGRTEAF
TRBJ2-3,TRBV11-2,ASSLPTDTQY
TRBJ1-1,TRBV6-6,ASIHTAGAGNTEAF
-,TRBV6-1,ASSEAAGTTDEQY
TRBJ2-5,TRBV20-1,SAPAPQTQY
TRBJ1-5,TRBV5-4,ASSGLMGQNSNQPQH
TRBJ2-1,TRBV2,ASSEWGGEGEQF
TRBJ1-6,TRBV10-1,ASSEFENSPLH